A selection of T cell receptor beta chains follows, all from one sample in a study of PD-L1 blockade in urothelial cancer. Repertoires were generated with immunoSEQ multiplex PCR, while TCRdb's copy carries only in-frame clones and drops some. Altogether 130,000 or so clones are present, roughly 83% being singletons, with the ten largest covering around 3.2%. This material consisted of PBMCs, taken around atezolizumab (anti-PD-L1) treatment. Receptor source: a man between 45 and 60 years old with urothelial cancer. CDR3s leave out the opening cysteine and the closing phenylalanine or tryptophan. Fields, in order: J gene, V gene, CDR3 protein.

>TRBJ2-1|TRBV19
ASTVPGLAQQF
>TRBJ1-2|TRBV9
ASSSTALYGYT
>TRBJ1-2|TRBV7-9
ASSQGGQDFYT
>TRBJ2-5|TRBV9
ASSVESGAHGSQY
>TRBJ1-6|TRBV7-9
ASSSGAGNSPLH
>TRBJ2-3|TRBV5-4
ASSLGGVGTDTQY
>TRBJ2-3|TRBV9
ASSADGRTDTQY
>TRBJ2-5|TRBV5-4
ASSWGQGASKTQY
>TRBJ1-5|TRBV28
ASSTEQGGISQPQH
>TRBJ2-6|TRBV9
ASSVVVTGANVLT